The clone carrying this T cell receptor beta chain was recorded a few times. Antigen specificity is unknown. The data belong to a study of blood T cells in healthy people across ages. Healthy individuals of Caucasian origin from Russia, aged roughly 6 to 100, served as donors. The amount of total RNA extracted per sample was at least 5 micrograms. Study results and limitations: Reliance upon unsorted PBMCs precluded definitive naive versus antigen-experienced comparison.

This CDR3 is built from 16 residues. Per germline, CDR1 KGHDR and CDR2 SFDVKD. V lost 3 bases, J lost 4 bases, and 10 bases stayed unmatched. For the second PCR, which ran for about 6 to 11 cycles, a sample-barcoded 5' primer and a J-beta primer mix were used. TCRdb used MiXCR to reprocess the 5' RACE reads, holding one entry per CDR3 protein. The sample carries fewer than 900,000 distinct CDR3 sequences, roughly 34% recorded once. Input material: blood. J is TRBJ2-5 and V is TRBV24-1, with 7 nucleotides matching TRBD1. The receptor was derived from a man between 18 and 29 years old in good health. The CDR3 DNA follows: TGTGCCACCAGTGATGAACGGACCCCAGGGGGAGAGACCCAGTACTTC. Its translation: CATSDERTPGGETQYF.